What follows describes a single T cell receptor (beta chain). Its specificity is not known. The table came from immunoSEQ multiplex PCR; TCRdb's copy has only in-frame clones and leaves some out. The table includes 350,000 to 450,000 clones, 83% detected once. These data originate in a study of Ad26.COV2.S vaccination and SARS-CoV-2 variants. Treatment of the sample: around 19 received Ad26.COV2.S at low or high dose, single or two shots; 5 received placebo; per-sample allocation not given. Specimens were obtained on day 63 following the first vaccine or placebo injection. The study's findings and limits: While placebo recipients had lower spike-specific TCR breadth, vaccine recipients had more.

Trimming took off 5 bases at V and 13 bases at J, with 12 bases between the two ends. This CDR3 is built from 11 residues. In germline, CDR1 is MNHNY, CDR2 SVGAGI (reference sequence). The clonotype originates from a person between 18 and 60 years old who received the Ad26.COV2.S COVID-19 vaccine or a placebo. The chain recombines TRBV6-6 with TRBJ2-1; the D gene is possibly TRBD2 (5 bases). Specimen: peripheral blood, collected in a trial of Ad26.COV2.S vaccine versus placebo. CDR3 in DNA: TGTGCCAGCAGTGTAGGACTGGACCAGTTCTTC. It is translated as CASSVGLDQFF.